Below are 28 T cell receptor beta chains sequenced from a single sample in a study of T cells in Graves' hyperthyroidism and ophthalmopathy. Template material for amplifying TCR beta CDR3 regions consisted of RNA transcripts. The HTBI primer set was used in a first-round RT-PCR of the TCR CDR3. From the multiplex PCR reads, TCRdb called clonotypes with MiXCR, one entry per CDR3 protein. This sample has 330,000 or so distinct CDR3 sequences; approximately 19% occur once, and the top ten carry 35% to 45%. Sequenced input: blood. Every receptor here comes from a man aged 50-60 years with Graves' ophthalmopathy.

This clonotype was picked up many times. This sequence joins TRBV28 and TRBJ1-6; D unresolved. Looked up from germline, CDR1 is MDHEN and CDR2 is SYDVKM. The CDR3 has 14 residues. The germline V and J ends were trimmed by 4 bases and 7 bases, with 11 bases remaining between them. Here the CDR3 DNA reads TGTGCCAGCAGTTCCTCACTCGGGAATTCACCCCTCCACTTT. Its translation: CASSSSLGNSPLHF.

In regard to this clonotype: This sequence may be a read error, since a much larger clone differs from it by one base. The chain has TRBV28 and TRBJ2-7, with unresolved D. The V gene's germline CDR1 is MDHEN and CDR2 SYDVKM. Deletions cut 2 bases from V and 7 bases from J, with 18 bases between. CDR3 length: 15 residues. The CDR3 DNA sequence: TGTGCCAGCAGTTTAAACCCCCCGGTTGGCAATGAGCAGTACTTC. Its translation: CASSLNPPVGNEQYF.

On this clonotype: The junction and the germline gene differ at one end; a read error may be behind it. The gene calls are TRBV10-1 and TRBJ2-1; 15 bases are a match to TRBD2. The CDR3 length is 18 residues. Germline loops: CDR1 WNHNN, CDR2 SYGVQD (reference sequence). The CDR3 spells CVSSGPGLAGGKYNEQFF. The CDR3 DNA reads as TGCGTCAGCAGTGGACCGGGACTAGCGGGAGGAAAGTACAATGAGCAGTTCTTC.

The genes are TRBV15 and TRBJ2-1, with 8 bases that match TRBD2. The germline CDR1 and CDR2 sequences are LNHNV and YYDKDF (reference sequence). V was clipped by 0 bases and J by 2 bases; unmatched bases: 3. CDR3 length: 16 residues. DNA of the CDR3: TGTGCCACCAGCAGAGAGTTTAGCGGGGCCTACAATGAGCAGTTCTTC. It encodes CATSREFSGAYNEQFF.

J is TRBJ1-1 and V is TRBV11-2; tentatively, D is TRBD1 (6 bases). CDR3 length equals 19 residues. V was clipped by 5 bases and J by 1 base, with 26 bases between them. CDR1 is SGHAT and CDR2 is FQNNGV in the germline V gene. In nucleotides, the CDR3 is TGTGCCAGCAGCGTAGTGCCCTCGGGGTGGGGGGCTCAGAACACTGAAGCTTTCTTT. Translated, it gives CASSVVPSGWGAQNTEAFF.

This clonotype was recorded many times. The gene calls are TRBV11-2 and TRBJ2-7; D perhaps matches TRBD2 (6 bases). Germline CDR1 is SGHAT and CDR2 is FQNNGV. The CDR3 length is 17 residues. With 5 bases removed from V and 5 bases from J, the gap between germline ends came to 25 bases. The CDR3, as DNA: TGTGCCAGCAGCAATTCTCCAGGACTACTCAAGGTCCACGAGCAGTACTTC. It is translated as CASSNSPGLLKVHEQYF.

This clonotype was seen a few times. V gene TRBV6-1 combines with J gene TRBJ2-3; 8 bases align to TRBD2. Germline values: CDR1 MNHNS, CDR2 SASEGT. The CDR3 loop spans 16 amino acids. V trimming: 3 bases; J trimming: 2 bases; junction bases outside the gene matches: 7. CDR3 coding DNA: TGTGCCAGCAGTGAGGGACTAGAGGACGCCACAGATACGCAGTATTTT. Translation: CASSEGLEDATDTQYF.

Only a few counts were recorded for this clonotype. The chain is built from TRBV19 and TRBJ1-5; 11 bases agree with TRBD1. Germline CDR1 reads LNHDA; CDR2 reads SQIVND (reference sequence). Trimming cost V 9 bases and J 3 bases; bases outside gene matches: 4. The CDR3 spans 14 residues. The CDR3 DNA sequence: TGTGCCAGCGGGGACAGGGGGTACAATCAGCCCCAGCATTTT. Amino acid sequence: CASGDRGYNQPQHF.

In its sample, this clonotype was seen many times. The rearrangement links TRBV28 to TRBJ2-7, with TRBD1 matching 7 bases. The CDR3 totals 14 residues. Germline assignment: CDR1 MDHEN and CDR2 SYDVKM. Losses at the gene ends were 8 bases for V and 2 bases for J; bases not matched to a gene: 9. The CDR3 here is CASGQGVPPYEQYF. The CDR3 bases are TGTGCCAGCGGTCAGGGGGTTCCCCCCTACGAGCAGTACTTC.

The V gene is TRBV5-1, the J gene TRBJ2-3; unclear D gene. CDR1 and CDR2 (germline): SGHRS, YFSETQ. V was trimmed by 0 bases and J by 0 bases, leaving 11 bases between them. CDR3 size: 16 residues. The CDR3 DNA sequence: TGCGCCAGCAGCTTGGTGGGCAGGTGGAGCACAGATACGCAGTATTTT. This gives the protein CASSLVGRWSTDTQYF.

Only a few counts were recorded for this clonotype. The chain carries TRBV15 and TRBJ2-1; 9 bases align to TRBD2. Germline CDR1 LNHNV, CDR2 YYDKDF (reference sequence). Trimming cost V 3 bases and J 2 bases; bases outside gene matches: 2. The CDR3 loop spans 15 amino acids. In DNA, the CDR3 is TGTGCCACCAGCAGTCCTAGCGGGACCTACAATGAGCAGTTCTTC. It yields the protein CATSSPSGTYNEQFF.

There are many counts of this clonotype. The chain carries TRBV2 and TRBJ1-1, with a possible D match to TRBD1 (5 bases). V was shortened by 7 bases and J by 4 bases, with 16 bases between the two germline ends. Germline V gene sequence: CDR1 SNHLY, CDR2 FYNNEI. The CDR3 consists of 14 residues. This chain's CDR3 is CASIGGGGITEAFF. In DNA form, the CDR3 reads TGTGCCAGCATTGGGGGGGGAGGGATCACTGAAGCTTTCTTT.

This clonotype was counted many times. DNA for the CDR3: TGTGCCAGCTTAAGCGGGAGTATATCCTACAATGAGCAGTTCTTC. Translation: CASLSGSISYNEQFF. The chain joins TRBV7-8 to TRBJ2-1; TRBD2 aligns across 8 bases. The CDR3 contains 15 residues. Per germline, CDR1 SGHVS and CDR2 FQNEAQ. J lost 1 base, V lost 8 bases, and 7 bases had no gene match.

This clonotype was detected ten times or more. This chain joins TRBV11-2 and TRBJ2-2; no clear D gene. The ends were cut back, 0 bases at V and 4 bases at J, with 9 bases in the middle. The V gene's germline CDR1 is SGHAT and CDR2 FQNNGV. The CDR3 contains 15 residues. CDR3 nucleotide sequence: TGTGCCAGCAGCTTAGACCCCCGGGTCACCGGGGAGCTGTTTTTT. It encodes CASSLDPRVTGELFF.

This sequence joins TRBV14 and TRBJ2-5; 7 bases are shared with TRBD1. The CDR3 spans 15 residues. J lost 13 bases, V lost 1 base, and 15 bases had no gene match. Germline V gives CDR1 SGHDN, CDR2 FVKESK. The CDR3 DNA is TGTGCCAGCAGCCAAGCCCGGGACAGCGTAATGCTGAGGTACTTC. Translated, it gives CASSQARDSVMLRYF.

This clonotype was counted between two and nine times. V gene TRBV5-4 combines with J gene TRBJ2-7; 7 bases are a match to TRBD1. The CDR3 spans 16 residues. Germline V CDR1 and CDR2: SGHNT, YYREEE (reference sequence). V lost 4 bases, J lost 2 bases, and 12 bases stayed unmatched. The DNA for the CDR3 is TGTGCCAGCAGCCAACGTTGGGACAGTAAAACCTACGAGCAGTACTTC. This codes for CASSQRWDSKTYEQYF. Full variable domain (missing parts from reference TRBV5-4 and TRBJ2-7): ETGVTQSPTHLIKTRGQQVTLRCSSQSGHNTVSWYQQALGQGPQFIFQYYREEENGRGNFPPRFSGLQFPNYSSELNVNALELDDSALYLCASSQRWDSKTYEQYFGPGTRLTVT.

This clonotype occurred many times. The chain links TRBV12-3 or TRBV12-4 to TRBJ2-7; the D is unclear. V was shortened by 1 base and J by 7 bases, with 5 bases between the two germline ends. This CDR3 has 11 residues. The CDR3 spells CASSLGREQYF. The CDR3 DNA is TGTGCCAGCAGTTTAGGGCGGGAGCAGTACTTC.

This clonotype was counted at least ten times. J is TRBJ2-3 and V is TRBV6-1, with TRBD1 as a possible D gene (6 bases). V was pared by 2 bases and J by 3 bases, with 21 bases between. The germline gives CDR1 MNHNS, CDR2 SASEGT. The length of the CDR3 is 18 residues. CDR3 loop: CASSEIRVGAAQTDTQYF. The CDR3 nucleotides read TGTGCCAGCAGTGAAATACGTGTGGGGGCAGCACAGACAGATACGCAGTATTTT.

This clonotype was seen many times. V and J are TRBV28 and TRBJ1-4, with TRBD1 matching over 7 bases. Losses at the gene ends were 5 bases for V and 8 bases for J; bases not matched to a gene: 14. The V gene's germline CDR1 is MDHEN and CDR2 SYDVKM. The length of the CDR3 is 16 residues. DNA of the CDR3: TGTGCCAGCAGTCCCCAGGGAACAGGGGAGAGGGAAAAACTGTTTTTT. It translates to CASSPQGTGEREKLFF.

Note on this clonotype: Given a much more abundant clone one base away, this may be a read error. The gene calls are TRBV20-1 and TRBJ2-1; D uncertain. Germline loops: CDR1 DFQATT, CDR2 SNEGSKA (reference sequence). Trimming removed 8 bases at V and 3 bases at J, with 11 bases between. This CDR3 comprises 12 residues. The DNA of the CDR3 is TGCAGTCCCGAGCCGAACTACAATGAGCAGTTCTTC. Translation: CSPEPNYNEQFF.

The chain employs TRBV6-1 and TRBJ1-1, with 7 bases matching TRBD1. Trimming took 6 bases from V and 1 from J; bases not matched to a gene: 8. This CDR3 spans 15 amino acids. Germline V CDR1 and CDR2: MNHNS, SASEGT. In DNA, the CDR3 is TGTGCCAGCAGGAGAGGCCAGGGGGAGAACACTGAAGCTTTCTTT. Translation: CASRRGQGENTEAFF.

The V gene is TRBV6-5, the J gene TRBJ1-2; TRBD1 might be the D (6 bases). Germline V gives CDR1 MNHEY, CDR2 SVGAGI. This CDR3 spans 12 amino acids. With 0 bases removed from V and 12 bases from J, the gap between germline ends came to 11 bases. This CDR3 reads CASSYSNRVDTF. CDR3 nucleotides: TGTGCCAGCAGTTACTCGAACAGGGTAGACACCTTC.

The V and J genes are TRBV28 and TRBJ2-7; D is perhaps TRBD1 (5 bases). In germline, CDR1 is MDHEN, CDR2 SYDVKM. The V gene lost 7 bases and the J gene lost 8 bases, with 18 bases spanning the gap. The CDR3 runs 13 residues. CDR3: CASIGPTWGQQYF. In nucleotides, the CDR3 is TGTGCCAGCATCGGACCGACATGGGGCCAGCAGTACTTC.

This chain connects TRBV7-2 to TRBJ2-5; D remains unclear. The CDR3 sequence is 12 residues long. Germline V gene lookup returns CDR1 SGHTA and CDR2 FQGNSA. The V and J ends lost 1 base and 4 bases respectively, with 4 bases between them. As DNA, the CDR3 is TGTGCCAGCAGCTTAGAACGAGAGACCCAGTACTTC. It translates to CASSLERETQYF.

At least ten counts were recorded for this clonotype. V usage is TRBV7-9 and J usage is TRBJ2-3; 7 bases line up with TRBD1. The CDR3 loop spans 15 amino acids. Per the germline V gene, CDR1 is SEHNR and CDR2 is FQNEAQ (reference sequence). Trimming cost V 6 bases and J 3 bases; bases outside gene matches: 9. Here the CDR3 DNA reads TGTGCCAGCAGTCCACAGGGGTCGCGGACAGATACGCAGTATTTT. It is translated as CASSPQGSRTDTQYF.

The chain links TRBV12-3 or TRBV12-4 to TRBJ1-5; D perhaps matches TRBD1 (5 bases). Trimming removed 1 base at V and 7 bases at J, with 14 bases between. This CDR3 comprises 15 residues. The CDR3: CASSLVGTGRQPQHF. CDR3 nucleotide sequence: TGTGCCAGCAGTTTAGTGGGTACAGGCCGGCAGCCCCAGCATTTT.

This clonotype was observed at least ten times. Here the CDR3 DNA reads TGCAGTGCCATTACAGGGAATCAGCCCCAGCATTTT. This gives the protein CSAITGNQPQHF. The V call is TRBV20-1, the J call TRBJ1-5; D might be TRBD1 (6 bases). CDR3 size: 12 residues. Germline V gene sequence: CDR1 DFQATT, CDR2 SNEGSKA (reference sequence). The V end lost 6 bases, the J end lost 4 bases, and 10 bases lay between the germline ends.

This clonotype was observed a handful of times. The chain is built from TRBV4-2 and TRBJ2-1; TRBD1 matches at 8 bases. This CDR3 region has 16 residues. J was trimmed by 2 bases and V by 4 bases; bases with no gene match: 7. Germline-derived CDR1 and CDR2 are LGHNA and YNFKEQ. The CDR3 region is CASSPQDREPYNEQFF. The CDR3 DNA follows: TGTGCCAGCAGCCCCCAGGACAGGGAACCCTACAATGAGCAGTTCTTC.